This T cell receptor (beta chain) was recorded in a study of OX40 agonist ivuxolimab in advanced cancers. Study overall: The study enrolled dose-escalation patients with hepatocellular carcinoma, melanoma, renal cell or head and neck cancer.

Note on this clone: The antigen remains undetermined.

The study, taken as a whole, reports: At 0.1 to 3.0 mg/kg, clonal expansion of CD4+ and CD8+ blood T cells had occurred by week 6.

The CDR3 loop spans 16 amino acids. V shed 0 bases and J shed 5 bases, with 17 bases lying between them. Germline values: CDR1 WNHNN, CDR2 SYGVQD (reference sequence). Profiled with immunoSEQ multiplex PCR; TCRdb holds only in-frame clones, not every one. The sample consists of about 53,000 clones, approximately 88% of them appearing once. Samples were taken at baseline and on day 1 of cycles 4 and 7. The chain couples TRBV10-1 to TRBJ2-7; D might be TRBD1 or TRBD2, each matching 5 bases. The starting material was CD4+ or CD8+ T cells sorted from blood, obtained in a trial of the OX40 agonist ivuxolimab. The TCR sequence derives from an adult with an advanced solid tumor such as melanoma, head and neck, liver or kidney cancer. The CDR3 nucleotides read TGCGCCAGCAGTGAGTCGAGGGGCCAGGGTCGAGACGAGCAGTACTTC. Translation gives CASSESRGQGRDEQYF.